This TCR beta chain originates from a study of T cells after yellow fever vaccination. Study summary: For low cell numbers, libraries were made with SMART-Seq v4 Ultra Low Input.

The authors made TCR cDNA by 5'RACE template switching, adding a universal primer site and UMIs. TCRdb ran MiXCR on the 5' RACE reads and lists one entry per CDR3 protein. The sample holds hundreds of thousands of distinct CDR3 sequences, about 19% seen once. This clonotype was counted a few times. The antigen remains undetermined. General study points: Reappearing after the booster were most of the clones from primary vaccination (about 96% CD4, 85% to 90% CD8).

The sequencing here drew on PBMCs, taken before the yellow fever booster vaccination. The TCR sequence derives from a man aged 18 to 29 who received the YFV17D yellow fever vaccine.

CDR3 loop: CASSPGWSDRGYEQYF. The DNA for the CDR3 is TGTGCCAGCAGCCCCGGCTGGTCGGACAGGGGATACGAGCAGTACTTC. The V call is TRBV11-2, the J call TRBJ2-7; 9 nucleotides line up with TRBD1. From germline, CDR1 is SGHAT and CDR2 FQNNGV. The V segment lost 5 bases and the J segment 4 bases; nucleotides outside the gene matches: 12. The CDR3 consists of 16 residues.